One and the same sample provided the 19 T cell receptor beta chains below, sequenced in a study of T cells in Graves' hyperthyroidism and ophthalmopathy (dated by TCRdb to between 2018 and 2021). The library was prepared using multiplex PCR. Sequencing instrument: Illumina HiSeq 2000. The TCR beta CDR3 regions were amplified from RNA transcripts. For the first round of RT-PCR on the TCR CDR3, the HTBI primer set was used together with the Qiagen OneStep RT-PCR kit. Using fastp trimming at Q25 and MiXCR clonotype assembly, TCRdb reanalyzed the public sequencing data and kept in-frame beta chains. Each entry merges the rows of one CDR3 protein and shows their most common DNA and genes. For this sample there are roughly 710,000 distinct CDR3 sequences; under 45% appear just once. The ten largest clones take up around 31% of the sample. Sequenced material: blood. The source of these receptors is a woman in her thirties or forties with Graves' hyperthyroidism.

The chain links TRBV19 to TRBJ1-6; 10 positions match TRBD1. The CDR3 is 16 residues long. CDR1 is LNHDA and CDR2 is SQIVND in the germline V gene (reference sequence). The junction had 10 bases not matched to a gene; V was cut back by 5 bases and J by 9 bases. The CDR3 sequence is CASSSRDRGRRSPLHF. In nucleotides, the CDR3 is TGTGCCAGTAGTTCCCGGGACAGGGGACGCCGTTCACCCCTCCACTTT. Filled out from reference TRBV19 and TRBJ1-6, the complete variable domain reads DGGITQSPKYLFRKEGQNVTLSCEQNLNHDAMYWYRQDPGQGLRLIYYSQIVNDFQKGDIAEGYSVSREKKESFPLTVTSAQKNPTAFYLCASSSRDRGRRSPLHFGNGTRLTVT.

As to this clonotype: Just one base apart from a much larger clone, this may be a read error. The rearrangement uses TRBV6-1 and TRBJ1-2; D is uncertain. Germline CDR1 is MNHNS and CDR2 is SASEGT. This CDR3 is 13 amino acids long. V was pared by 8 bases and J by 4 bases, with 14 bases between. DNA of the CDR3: TGTGCCAGCGGTCGGGAGTCCTCCTATGGCTACACCTTC. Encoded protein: CASGRESSYGYTF.

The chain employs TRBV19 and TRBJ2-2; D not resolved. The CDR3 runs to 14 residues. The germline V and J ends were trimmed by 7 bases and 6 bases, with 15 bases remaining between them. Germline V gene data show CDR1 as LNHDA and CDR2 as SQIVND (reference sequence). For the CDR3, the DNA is TGTGCCAGTAAACCCCTCCCTGTATCCGGGGAGCTGTTTTTT. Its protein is CASKPLPVSGELFF.

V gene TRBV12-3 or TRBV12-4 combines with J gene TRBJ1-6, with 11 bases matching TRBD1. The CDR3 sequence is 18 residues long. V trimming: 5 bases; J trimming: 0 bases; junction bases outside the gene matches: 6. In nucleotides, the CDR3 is TGTGCCAGCAGTATGGGACAGGGGGGAGGCTCCTATAATTCACCCCTCCACTTT. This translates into CASSMGQGGGSYNSPLHF.

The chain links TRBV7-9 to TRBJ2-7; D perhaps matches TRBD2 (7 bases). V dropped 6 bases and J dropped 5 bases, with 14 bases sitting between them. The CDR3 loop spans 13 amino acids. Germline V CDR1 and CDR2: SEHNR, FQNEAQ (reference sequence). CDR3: CASRGGAENEQYF. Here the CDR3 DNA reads TGTGCCAGCAGGGGGGGGGCGGAGAACGAGCAGTACTTC.

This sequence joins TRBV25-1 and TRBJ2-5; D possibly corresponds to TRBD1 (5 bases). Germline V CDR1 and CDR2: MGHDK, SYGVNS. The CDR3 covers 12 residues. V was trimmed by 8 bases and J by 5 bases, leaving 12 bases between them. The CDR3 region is CASAGARETQYF. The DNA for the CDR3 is TGTGCCAGCGCTGGGGCAAGGGAGACCCAGTACTTC.

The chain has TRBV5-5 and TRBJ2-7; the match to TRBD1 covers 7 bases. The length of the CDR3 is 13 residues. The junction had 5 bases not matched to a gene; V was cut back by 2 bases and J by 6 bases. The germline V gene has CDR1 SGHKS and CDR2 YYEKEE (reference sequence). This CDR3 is CASSFVGTVEQYF. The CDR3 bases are TGTGCCAGCAGCTTCGTCGGGACAGTCGAGCAGTACTTC.

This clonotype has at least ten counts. The CDR3 nucleotides are TGCAGCGTTGAAGTGGGACAGGGCTACACCGGGGAGCTGTTTTTT. Residues: CSVEVGQGYTGELFF. The V call is TRBV29-1, the J call TRBJ2-2, with 9 positions matching TRBD1. Germline trimming cut 1 base from V and 3 bases from J; bases unmatched to any gene: 3. This CDR3 is 15 amino acids long. CDR1 and CDR2 from the germline V gene are SQVTM and ANQGSEA.

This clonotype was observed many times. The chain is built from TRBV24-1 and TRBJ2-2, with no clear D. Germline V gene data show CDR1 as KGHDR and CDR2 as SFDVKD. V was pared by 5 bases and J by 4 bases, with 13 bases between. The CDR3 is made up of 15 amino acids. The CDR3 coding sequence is TGTGCCACCAGTGCAAAATCGGCTCTCACCGGGGAGCTGTTTTTT. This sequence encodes CATSAKSALTGELFF.

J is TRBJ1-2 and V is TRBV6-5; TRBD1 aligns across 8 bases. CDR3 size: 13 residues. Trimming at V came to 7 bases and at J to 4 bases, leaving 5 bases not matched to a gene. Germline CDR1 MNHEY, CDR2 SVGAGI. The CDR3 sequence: CASKRTGSYGYTF. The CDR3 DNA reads TGTGCCAGCAAGCGGACAGGGAGCTATGGCTACACCTTC.

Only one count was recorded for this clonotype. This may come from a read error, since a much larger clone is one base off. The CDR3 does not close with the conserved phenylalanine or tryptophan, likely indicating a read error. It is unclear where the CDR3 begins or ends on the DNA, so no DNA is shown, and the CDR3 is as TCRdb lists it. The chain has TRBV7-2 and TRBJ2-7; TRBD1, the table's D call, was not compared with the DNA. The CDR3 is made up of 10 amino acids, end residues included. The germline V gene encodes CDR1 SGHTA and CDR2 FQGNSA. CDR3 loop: CASSFRTPPT.

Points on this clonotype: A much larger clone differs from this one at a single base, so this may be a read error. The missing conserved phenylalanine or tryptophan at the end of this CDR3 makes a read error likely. The chain's CDR3 is CASRATAEELFI. The CDR3 DNA sequence: TGTGCCAGCAGGGCGACAGCTGAGGAACTGTTTATT. This chain connects TRBV2 to TRBJ1-4; possible D gene TRBD1, 5 bases. This CDR3 contains 12 residues. V was shortened by 6 bases and J by 12 bases, with 14 bases between the two germline ends. CDR1 SNHLY and CDR2 FYNNEI come from the germline V gene.

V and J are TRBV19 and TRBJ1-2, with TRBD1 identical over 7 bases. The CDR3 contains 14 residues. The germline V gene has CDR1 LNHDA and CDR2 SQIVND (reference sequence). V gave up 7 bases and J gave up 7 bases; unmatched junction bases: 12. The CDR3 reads CASKFVERDSGYTF. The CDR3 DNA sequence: TGTGCCAGTAAATTTGTCGAAAGGGACAGTGGCTACACCTTC.

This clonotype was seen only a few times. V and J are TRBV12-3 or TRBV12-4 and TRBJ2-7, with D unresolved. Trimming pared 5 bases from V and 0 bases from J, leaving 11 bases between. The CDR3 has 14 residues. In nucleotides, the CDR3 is TGTGCCAGCAGTCCTCCAAGGGTCTCCTACGAGCAGTACTTC. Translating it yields CASSPPRVSYEQYF.

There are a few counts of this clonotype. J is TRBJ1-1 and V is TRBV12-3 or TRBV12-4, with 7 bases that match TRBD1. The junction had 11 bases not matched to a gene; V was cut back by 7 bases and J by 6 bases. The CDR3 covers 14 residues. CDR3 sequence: CASKNNRGLAEAFF. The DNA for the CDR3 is TGTGCCAGCAAGAACAACAGGGGTCTTGCTGAAGCTTTCTTT.

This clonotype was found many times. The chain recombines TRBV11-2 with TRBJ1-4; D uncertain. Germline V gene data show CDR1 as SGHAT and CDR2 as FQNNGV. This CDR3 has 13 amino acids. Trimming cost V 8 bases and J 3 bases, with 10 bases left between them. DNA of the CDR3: TGTGCCAGCCGCCTGAGGGCTAATGAAAAACTGTTTTTT. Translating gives CASRLRANEKLFF.

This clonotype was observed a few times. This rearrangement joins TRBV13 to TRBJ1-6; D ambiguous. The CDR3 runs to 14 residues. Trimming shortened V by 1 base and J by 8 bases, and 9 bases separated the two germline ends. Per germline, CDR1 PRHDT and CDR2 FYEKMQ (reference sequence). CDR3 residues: CASSLVGWDSPLHF. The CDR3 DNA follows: TGTGCCAGCAGCTTAGTGGGTTGGGATTCACCCCTCCACTTT.

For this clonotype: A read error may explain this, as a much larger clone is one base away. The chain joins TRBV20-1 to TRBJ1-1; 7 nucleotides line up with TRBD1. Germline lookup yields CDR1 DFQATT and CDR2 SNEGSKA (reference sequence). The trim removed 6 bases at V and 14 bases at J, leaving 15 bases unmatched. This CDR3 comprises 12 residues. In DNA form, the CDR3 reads TGCAGTGCCATAGAGGCGGCGGGACAGCCCTTCTTT. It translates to CSAIEAAGQPFF.

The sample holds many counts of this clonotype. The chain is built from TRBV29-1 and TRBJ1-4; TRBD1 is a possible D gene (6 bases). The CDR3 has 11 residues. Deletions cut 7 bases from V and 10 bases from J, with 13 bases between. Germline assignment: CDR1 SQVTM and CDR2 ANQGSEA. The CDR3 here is CSAGDVGKLFF. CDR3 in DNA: TGCAGCGCAGGGGATGTAGGAAAACTGTTTTTT.